What follows are 32 T cell receptor beta chains derived from one specimen sequenced in a study of CDR3 diversity in severe acne. A single record per CDR3 protein comes from TCRdb applying MiXCR to the PCR reads. The repertoire holds around 91,000 distinct CDR3 sequences, under 65% seen once, with around an eighth in the top ten. The specimen was blood. These TCRs come from a male donor in good health, without acne.

This chain joins TRBV10-3 and TRBJ1-1, with D perhaps TRBD1 (5 bases). The CDR3 contains 14 residues. CDR1 and CDR2 from the germline V gene are ENHRY and SYGVKD. Trimming cost V 6 bases and J 1 base, with 12 bases left between them. CDR3 nucleotides: TGTGCCATCAGCCCCGCTCAGGGGAACACTGAAGCTTTCTTT. It yields the protein CAISPAQGNTEAFF.

This clonotype was recorded many times. This chain connects TRBV5-1 to TRBJ1-1, with D possibly matching TRBD1 (6 bases). CDR3 length equals 14 residues. CDR1 and CDR2 (germline): SGHRS, YFSETQ. Trimming cost V 8 bases and J 1 base, with 15 bases left between them. As DNA, the CDR3 is TGCGCCAGTAAACCGGGACAATCGAACACTGAAGCTTTCTTT. The encoded protein is CASKPGQSNTEAFF.

This clonotype was observed a few times. The gene calls are TRBV29-1 and TRBJ1-5; TRBD1 matches 9 bases. CDR1 is SQVTM and CDR2 is ANQGSEA in the germline V gene. This CDR3 is 13 amino acids long. The junction had 2 bases not matched to a gene; V was cut back by 4 bases and J by 4 bases. As DNA, the CDR3 is TGCAGCGTTGGGGACAGGGAAAATCAGCCCCAGCATTTT. It specifies CSVGDRENQPQHF.

This clonotype was found a few times. The rearrangement links TRBV7-9 to TRBJ2-2; D may be TRBD1 or TRBD2 (6 bases each). Per the germline V gene, CDR1 is SEHNR and CDR2 is FQNEAQ (reference sequence). The CDR3 sequence is 13 residues long. With 7 bases removed from V and 10 bases from J, the gap between germline ends came to 16 bases. Written as DNA, the CDR3 is TGTGCCAGCACCTCCTCGGGGGCCGTGGAGCTGTTTTTT. Translated, it gives CASTSSGAVELFF.

DNA for the CDR3: TGCAGTGCGCCTAAGGGGGGGGGCACTGAAGCTTTCTTT. This translates into CSAPKGGGTEAFF. This chain joins TRBV20-1 and TRBJ1-1, with D perhaps matching TRBD1 (6 bases). The germline CDR1 and CDR2 sequences are DFQATT and SNEGSKA (reference sequence). V lost 6 bases and J lost 4, with 15 bases in between. The CDR3 covers 13 residues.

This clonotype was observed many times. This rearrangement joins TRBV7-9 to TRBJ1-1; 10 bases map to TRBD1. The CDR3 is 14 amino acids. Germline CDR1 is SEHNR and CDR2 is FQNEAQ (reference sequence). With 6 bases clipped from V and 4 bases from J, the junction kept 5 bases outside the gene matches. The CDR3 is CASRSGTGVTEAFF. The CDR3 coding sequence is TGTGCCAGCAGGTCCGGGACAGGGGTCACTGAAGCTTTCTTT. The full variable domain, completed using reference TRBV7-9 and TRBJ1-1, is DTGVSQNPRHKITKRGQNVTFRCDPISEHNRLYWYRQTLGQGPEFLTYFQNEAQLEKSRLLSDRFSAERPKGSFSTLEIQRTEQGDSAMYLCASRSGTGVTEAFFGQGTRLTVV.

In this sample, this clonotype turned up many times. The CDR3 here is CASSLVAGSTDTQYF. The CDR3 DNA sequence: TGTGCCAGCAGCTTAGTAGCGGGGAGCACAGATACGCAGTATTTT. The chain uses TRBV7-2 and TRBJ2-3, with TRBD2 matching over 8 bases. Germline V gives CDR1 SGHTA, CDR2 FQGNSA. The CDR3 is 15 residues long. Trimming cost V 1 base and J 0 bases; bases outside gene matches: 0.

This rearrangement joins TRBV13 to TRBJ2-7; 11 bases fit TRBD2. Germline loops: CDR1 PRHDT, CDR2 FYEKMQ (reference sequence). The CDR3 has 14 residues. V was pared by 4 bases and J by 6 bases, with 5 bases of the junction left unmatched. The CDR3 DNA sequence: TGTGCCAGCAGCTCCCGGACTAGCGGGTTCGAGCAGTACTTC. Its protein is CASSSRTSGFEQYF.

CDR3 loop: CASSPGWRGTEAFF. Written as DNA, the CDR3 is TGTGCCAGCAGCCCCGGGTGGAGGGGAACTGAAGCTTTCTTT. V usage is TRBV6-5 and J usage is TRBJ1-1, with D perhaps TRBD1 (5 bases). The CDR3 has 14 amino acids. Germline assignment: CDR1 MNHEY and CDR2 SVGAGI. V was cut by 6 bases and J by 5 bases, with 16 bases left in between.

The gene calls are TRBV2 and TRBJ1-6, with a tentative D call TRBD1 (6 bases). Germline assignment: CDR1 SNHLY and CDR2 FYNNEI. The CDR3 runs 16 residues. The ends were cut back, 9 bases at V and 7 bases at J, with 22 bases in the middle. The CDR3 is CARRFRGRAGNSPLHF. The DNA for the CDR3 is TGTGCCAGACGGTTCAGGGGACGGGCAGGGAATTCACCCCTCCACTTT.

This chain connects TRBV5-1 to TRBJ1-6; D gene uncertain. Germline V gene lookup returns CDR1 SGHRS and CDR2 YFSETQ. Trimming stripped 4 bases from V and 10 bases from J, with 9 bases between. This CDR3 contains 12 residues. The CDR3 here is CASSTERSPLHF. DNA of the CDR3: TGCGCCAGCAGCACTGAGCGATCACCCCTCCACTTT.

This clonotype was counted between two and nine times. The V gene is TRBV7-6, the J gene TRBJ1-1; D may be TRBD1 (6 bases). The CDR3 is 16 residues long. Germline CDR1 and CDR2: SGHVS and FNYEAQ. Trimming took 1 base from V and 4 from J, leaving 16 bases between them. Written as DNA, the CDR3 is TGTGCCAGCAGCTTAGGGCCGGGCGGGGGCATCACTGAAGCTTTCTTT. Protein: CASSLGPGGGITEAFF.

The chain is built from TRBV24-1 and TRBJ2-7; 7 bases fit TRBD1. The ends lost 4 bases at V and 3 bases at J; junction bases unmatched: 17. The CDR3 has 18 residues. CDR1 KGHDR and CDR2 SFDVKD come from the germline V gene. The CDR3 DNA sequence: TGTGCCACCAGTGACCCCCGACAGGGAACCTCCTCGGTCTACGAGCAGTACTTC. Protein product: CATSDPRQGTSSVYEQYF.

There are many counts of this clonotype. One end of the junction does not line up with germline, which may come from a read error. The V and J genes are TRBV2 and TRBJ1-1, with D perhaps TRBD1 (5 bases). This CDR3 spans 13 amino acids. The germline V gene has CDR1 SNHLY and CDR2 FYNNEI. This chain's CDR3 is CASSSSGNAEAFF. The CDR3 DNA reads TGTGCCAGCAGTAGTTCAGGGAACGCTGAAGCTTTCTTT.

The rearrangement links TRBV25-1 to TRBJ1-5; tentative D call: TRBD1 (5 bases). The V end lost 4 bases, the J end lost 11 bases, and 15 bases lay between the germline ends. The CDR3 covers 13 residues. Germline V gives CDR1 MGHDK, CDR2 SYGVNS. The CDR3, as DNA: TGTGCCAGCAGTGGCCCGGGGGGAAAGACCCAGCATTTT. It yields the protein CASSGPGGKTQHF.

This chain uses TRBV18 with TRBJ2-3; TRBD1 might be the D (6 bases). Germline CDR1 and CDR2: KGHSH and LQKENI. Trimming stripped 3 bases from V and 3 bases from J, with 19 bases between. This CDR3 has 17 amino acids. The CDR3 nucleotides read TGTGCCAGCTCACCTCCGACAGGAAGGGATAATACAGATACGCAGTATTTT. Residues: CASSPPTGRDNTDTQYF.

This clonotype has a handful of counts. This chain connects TRBV15 to TRBJ2-7, with TRBD2 identical over 13 bases. The CDR3 loop spans 16 amino acids. Germline CDR1 LNHNV, CDR2 YYDKDF (reference sequence). V was pared by 2 bases and J by 7 bases, with 8 bases of the junction left unmatched. The CDR3 sequence: CATSRPGTSGMGEQYF. Here the CDR3 DNA reads TGTGCCACCAGCAGACCCGGGACTAGCGGGATGGGGGAGCAGTACTTC.

This clonotype was detected many times. The rearrangement joins TRBV19 to TRBJ1-6, with D uncertain. Germline loops: CDR1 LNHDA, CDR2 SQIVND (reference sequence). V was trimmed by 3 bases and J by 7 bases, leaving 4 bases between them. CDR3 size: 12 residues. CDR3 bases: TGTGCCAGTAGTATCCAGAATTCACCCCTCCACTTT. It translates to CASSIQNSPLHF. Full variable domain (rest looked up from reference TRBV19 and TRBJ1-6): DGGITQSPKYLFRKEGQNVTLSCEQNLNHDAMYWYRQDPGQGLRLIYYSQIVNDFQKGDIAEGYSVSREKKESFPLTVTSAQKNPTAFYLCASSIQNSPLHFGNGTRLTVT.

This clonotype was observed many times. The rearrangement joins TRBV18 to TRBJ1-1; TRBD1 is a possible D gene (5 bases). The CDR3 extends over 14 amino acids. Trimming removed 2 bases at V and 1 base at J, with 8 bases between. Germline V gene sequence: CDR1 KGHSH, CDR2 LQKENI. For the CDR3, the DNA is TGTGCCAGCTCACCAGGGGCGGGGAACACTGAAGCTTTCTTT. Encoded protein: CASSPGAGNTEAFF. The full variable domain, in which reference TRBV18 and TRBJ1-1 provide the parts outside the CDR3, is NAGVMQNPRHLVRRRGQEARLRCSPMKGHSHVYWYRQLPEEGLKFMVYLQKENIIDESGMPKERFSAEFPKEGPSILRIQQVVRGDSAAYFCASSPGAGNTEAFFGQGTRLTVV.

The chain has TRBV20-1 and TRBJ2-3; 11 bases are shared with TRBD2. CDR1 is DFQATT and CDR2 is SNEGSKA in the germline V gene (reference sequence). This CDR3 is built from 15 residues. V trimming: 3 bases; J trimming: 3 bases; junction bases outside the gene matches: 5. In nucleotides, the CDR3 is TGCAGTGCTAGCGCCCGACTAGCGGGAACAGATACGCAGTATTTT. It yields the protein CSASARLAGTDTQYF.

The chain is built from TRBV9 and TRBJ2-2; D tentatively fits TRBD1 or TRBD2 (5 bases each). The germline gives CDR1 SGDLS, CDR2 YYNGEE. The V end was cut by 4 bases, the J end by 6 bases, with 10 bases between. The CDR3 runs to 13 residues. The CDR3 nucleotides read TGTGCCAGCAGCCGGGACGTAGCCGGGGAGCTGTTTTTT. It codes for CASSRDVAGELFF. Full variable domain (outside the CDR3, taken from reference TRBV9 and TRBJ2-2): DSGVTQTPKHLITATGQRVTLRCSPRSGDLSVYWYQQSLDQGLQFLIQYYNGEERAKGNILERFSAQQFPDLHSELNLSSLELGDSALYFCASSRDVAGELFFGEGSRLTVL.

This chain joins TRBV20-1 and TRBJ1-2, with a weak D call TRBD1 (6 bases). The V gene's germline CDR1 is DFQATT and CDR2 SNEGSKA (reference sequence). Trimming pared 6 bases from V and 5 bases from J, leaving 16 bases between. CDR3 length: 13 amino acids. CDR3 DNA: TGCAGTGCGACCGCGACAGGTGCATATGGCTACACCTTC. Translation gives CSATATGAYGYTF.

This clonotype was counted many times. The V and J genes are TRBV28 and TRBJ1-1; perhaps TRBD1 as D (5 bases). The V end was cut by 3 bases, the J end by 1 base, with 9 bases between. The CDR3 spans 14 residues. Germline assignment: CDR1 MDHEN and CDR2 SYDVKM. The CDR3 reads CASSFPGENTEAFF. In DNA form, the CDR3 reads TGTGCCAGCAGTTTCCCGGGGGAGAACACTGAAGCTTTCTTT.

The CDR3 DNA follows: TGTGCCAGCAGCCAAGAGGGCAGGTTTTATGGCTACACCTTC. It is translated as CASSQEGRFYGYTF. The rearrangement uses TRBV9 and TRBJ1-2; D not resolved. The V end lost 4 bases, the J end lost 5 bases, and 15 bases lay between the germline ends. The V gene's germline CDR1 is SGDLS and CDR2 YYNGEE. This CDR3 is built from 14 residues.

The chain links TRBV20-1 to TRBJ2-7; D perhaps matches TRBD1 (6 bases). The CDR3 has 13 amino acids. Trimming stripped 6 bases from V and 3 bases from J, with 15 bases between. Germline V gene sequence: CDR1 DFQATT, CDR2 SNEGSKA (reference sequence). CDR3 coding DNA: TGCAGTGCCAGCAACACCAGGGGCTACGAGCAGTACTTC. This sequence encodes CSASNTRGYEQYF.

The CDR3 spells CASSEKVGTSGYSTDTQYF. The CDR3 nucleotides read TGTGCCAGCAGTGAAAAAGTAGGGACTAGCGGGTACAGCACAGATACGCAGTATTTT. The chain has TRBV25-1 and TRBJ2-3, with 12 bases that match TRBD2. CDR3 length equals 19 residues. Germline V gene sequence: CDR1 MGHDK, CDR2 SYGVNS. Unmatched junction bases numbered 9, after V lost 2 bases and J lost 0 bases.

This clonotype was counted at least ten times. The J gene is TRBJ2-6, the V gene TRBV6-1, with D perhaps matching TRBD1 or TRBD2 (5 bases each). This CDR3 has 18 amino acids. V was pared by 4 bases and J by 0 bases, with 16 bases between. CDR1 and CDR2 from the germline V gene are MNHNS and SASEGT. CDR3 DNA: TGTGCCAGCAGTGCCCTCTGGGACGGACTCTCTGGGGCCAACGTCCTGACTTTC. Its translation is CASSALWDGLSGANVLTF.

The J gene is TRBJ1-6, the V gene TRBV5-6; weak D call: TRBD1 (5 bases). Trimming pared 0 bases from V and 11 bases from J, leaving 12 bases between. The CDR3 contains 14 residues. Germline V gives CDR1 SGHDT, CDR2 YYEEEE. Here the CDR3 DNA reads TGTGCCAGCAGCTTGGGCAGGGACGGCCCACCCCTCCACTTT. Protein: CASSLGRDGPPLHF.

Sample share makes this clonotype medium-sized. The J gene is TRBJ2-2, the V gene TRBV10-3, with 7 bases that match TRBD2. This CDR3 comprises 15 residues. V shed 7 bases and J 3 bases; nucleotides not matched to a gene: 8. The germline gives CDR1 ENHRY, CDR2 SYGVKD. The CDR3 bases are TGTGCCATCAAGGGTCTAGCGGAAGACACCGGGGAGCTGTTTTTT. Amino acids: CAIKGLAEDTGELFF.

The genes are TRBV5-1 and TRBJ2-7, with 9 bases matching TRBD1. The CDR3 loop spans 16 amino acids. Per germline, CDR1 SGHRS and CDR2 YFSETQ. The trim removed 0 bases at V and 3 bases at J, leaving 7 bases unmatched. The CDR3 DNA is TGCGCCAGCAGCTTGGAACAGGGGGCAGGGGTCTACGAGCAGTACTTC. Its translation: CASSLEQGAGVYEQYF.

The genes are TRBV15 and TRBJ2-3, with D possibly matching TRBD2 (5 bases). This CDR3 is 15 amino acids long. Trimming shortened V by 3 bases and J by 0 bases, and 10 bases separated the two germline ends. Germline CDR1 LNHNV, CDR2 YYDKDF (reference sequence). Here the CDR3 DNA reads TGTGCCACCAGCAGGGGCCGGGGTAGCACAGATACGCAGTATTTT. Protein sequence: CATSRGRGSTDTQYF.

In this sample, this clonotype turned up many times. The chain joins TRBV20-1 to TRBJ1-2; D gene ambiguous. This CDR3 region has 15 residues. CDR1 DFQATT and CDR2 SNEGSKA come from the germline V gene (reference sequence). V was pared by 1 base and J by 3 bases, with 15 bases between. The CDR3 nucleotides are TGCAGTGCTAGAGCGGCCGAGGGCAGCGACTATGGCTACACCTTC. Encoded protein: CSARAAEGSDYGYTF.